A selection of T cell receptor beta chains follows, all from one sample in a study of neurological immune-mediated disorders. TCRdb redid the calling of the 5' RACE reads with MiXCR, one entry per CDR3 protein. The table has approximately 40,000 distinct CDR3 sequences, about a fifth seen once; the top ten hold around 4.2%. Sequenced material: PBMCs. The receptors originated from a man aged 55 to 69 with HTLV-1-associated myelopathy (HAM/TSP). CDR3s include the opening cysteine and the closing phenylalanine or tryptophan. The D gene is left open where the match is weak. The size entry is marked missing in some rows and otherwise reads once, few, many or a size class.

v_call	clone_size	j_call	d_call	cdr3_aa	cdr3_nt
TRBV11-3	many	TRBJ2-7	-	CASSPWTSSYEQYF	TGTGCCAGCAGCCCCTGGACCAGCTCCTACGAGCAGTACTTC
TRBV28	few	TRBJ2-3	-	CASWDRGNTDTQYF	TGTGCCAGCTGGGATCGGGGGAACACAGATACGCAGTATTTT
TRBV5-1	many	TRBJ2-7	-	CASSLGRAAYEQYF	TGCGCCAGCAGCTTGGGGAGGGCCGCGTACGAGCAGTACTTC
TRBV5-1	many	TRBJ1-3	TRBD1	CASRAGGTGNTIYF	TGCGCCTCGCGAGCAGGGGGCACTGGAAACACCATATATTTT
TRBV21-1	-	TRBJ2-4	-	CASSKGKTSEEAKNIQYF	TGTGCCAGCAGCAAAGGGAAGACTAGCGAGGAGGCCAAAAACATTCAGTACTTC
TRBV28	many	TRBJ2-5	-	CASSFSVTASQETQYF	TGTGCCAGCAGTTTCTCGGTGACAGCGAGCCAAGAGACCCAGTACTTC
TRBV9	many	TRBJ2-1	-	CASSVAGYNEQFF	TGTGCCAGCAGCGTAGCGGGGTACAATGAGCAGTTCTTC
TRBV21-1	few	TRBJ1-5	-	CASSKGGKESGRLNQPQHF	TGTGCCAGCAGCAAAGGTGGAAAAGAGTCCGGCAGGCTAAATCAGCCCCAGCATTTT
TRBV20-1	-	TRBJ2-3	-	CSFYICSAPESYSTDTQYF	-
TRBV5-1	many	TRBJ2-3	-	CASGAGSSTDTQYF	TGCGCCAGCGGAGCGGGCAGTAGCACAGATACGCAGTATTTT
TRBV2	-	TRBJ2-4	-	CVSSPPPPRAGYIQYF	TGTGTCAGCAGCCCACCACCACCGAGGGCCGGGTACATTCAGTACTTC
TRBV27	few	TRBJ2-2	-	CATSSTRATGELFF	TGTGCCACCAGTTCGACTAGAGCGACCGGGGAGCTGTTTTTT
TRBV13	many	TRBJ2-1	-	CASSREEYNEQFF	TGTGCCAGCAGCAGGGAGGAATACAATGAGCAGTTCTTC
TRBV20-1	many	TRBJ2-2	TRBD2	CSARDLAGGPDGELFF	TGCAGTGCTAGAGATCTAGCGGGAGGGCCCGACGGGGAGCTGTTTTTT
TRBV15	many	TRBJ1-4	TRBD1	CATSRDVGGSANEKLFF	TGTGCCACCAGCAGAGATGTAGGGGGCTCGGCTAATGAAAAACTGTTTTTT
TRBV27	-	TRBJ2-7	-	CASKDFGNEQYF	TGTGCCAGCAAGGACTTCGGAAACGAGCAGTACTTC
TRBV9	many	TRBJ2-1	TRBD1	CASSVGSGTVNEQFF	TGTGCCAGCAGCGTAGGGTCCGGGACAGTCAATGAGCAGTTCTTC
TRBV20-1	many	TRBJ2-7	-	CSADDRYPYEQYF	TGCAGTGCTGACGACAGGTACCCCTACGAGCAGTACTTC
TRBV7-2	many	TRBJ1-5	-	CASSLTTDQPQHF	TGTGCCAGCAGCTTAACGACAGATCAGCCCCAGCATTTT
TRBV5-1	many	TRBJ2-1	TRBD1	CASSFSLHGQGGDEQFF	TGCGCCAGCAGCTTCTCTCTCCACGGACAGGGAGGAGATGAGCAGTTCTTC
TRBV7-9	many	TRBJ2-2	TRBD2	CASSWGLALNAPNTGELFF	TGTGCCAGCAGCTGGGGACTAGCCCTGAACGCGCCGAACACCGGGGAGCTGTTTTTT
TRBV7-2	many	TRBJ2-1	-	CASSNFYQGTEQFF	TGTGCCAGCAGCAATTTTTATCAGGGGACTGAGCAGTTCTTC
TRBV6-6	medium-sized	TRBJ2-7	-	CASRQGSSSYEQYF	TGTGCCAGCAGGCAGGGGAGCAGCTCCTACGAGCAGTACTTC
TRBV29-1	many	TRBJ2-2	-	CSVHTISNTGELFF	TGCAGCGTCCACACAATATCGAACACCGGGGAGCTGTTTTTT
TRBV4-1	many	TRBJ2-1	-	CASSQGRALNEQFF	TGCGCCAGCAGCCAAGGTAGGGCGCTCAATGAGCAGTTCTTC
TRBV19	few	TRBJ2-2	-	CASSIGQANTGELFF	TGTGCCAGTAGTATTGGGCAAGCGAACACCGGGGAGCTGTTTTTT
TRBV29-1	many	TRBJ1-1	-	CSASPNTEAFF	TGCAGCGCTTCCCCGAACACTGAAGCTTTCTTT
TRBV7-2	many	TRBJ1-2	-	CASSYRYTF	TGTGCCAGCAGCTATCGTTACACCTTC
TRBV5-1	few	TRBJ2-1	TRBD1	CASSPRTGGEQFF	TGCGCCAGCAGCCCACGGACAGGGGGTGAGCAGTTCTTC
TRBV7-2	-	TRBJ1-6	-	CASSSFPRGANSPLHF	TGTGCCAGCAGCTCCTTCCCGAGGGGGGCGAATTCACCCCTCCACTTT
TRBV29-1	-	TRBJ2-4	-	CSVDAESPTRAKNIQYF	TGCAGCGTTGATGCAGAAAGTCCCACGAGAGCCAAAAACATTCAGTACTTC